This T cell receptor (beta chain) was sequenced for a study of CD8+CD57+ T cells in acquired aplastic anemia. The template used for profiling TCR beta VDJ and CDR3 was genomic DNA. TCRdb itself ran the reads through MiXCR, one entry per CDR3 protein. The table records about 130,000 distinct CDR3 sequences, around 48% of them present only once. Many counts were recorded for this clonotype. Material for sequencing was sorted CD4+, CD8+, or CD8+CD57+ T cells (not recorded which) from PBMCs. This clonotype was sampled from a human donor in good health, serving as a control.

The CDR3 protein is CASSPPRRGPNTEAFF. The CDR3 DNA reads as TGTGCCAGCTCACCACCGAGGAGGGGGCCGAACACTGAAGCTTTCTTT. The rearrangement uses TRBV18 and TRBJ1-1; 7 bases match TRBD1. Germline lookup yields CDR1 KGHSH and CDR2 LQKENI. Unmatched junction bases numbered 5, after V lost 0 bases and J lost 1 base. This CDR3 comprises 16 residues.